The sequence of this T cell receptor beta chain was determined in a study of T cell responses to AZD1222 COVID-19 vaccine. TCRdb's copy holds only in-frame clones and misses some; the assay was immunoSEQ multiplex PCR. The data show 180,000 or so clones, 85% to 95% seen once. Study-wide findings and caveats: Females outnumbered males among donors, who were mostly white British; clonal diversity was possibly underestimated. When two AZD1222 doses had been given, Spike-specific TCR breadth and depth rose.

On this clone itself: What it binds is unknown.

This sequence was found in an adult who received the AZD1222 COVID-19 vaccine. Sequenced material: peripheral blood, taken 28 days after the second AZD1222 dose.

CDR3 nucleotide sequence: TGTGCCAGCTCACCGGACACTCTGAACACTGAAGCTTTCTTT. This sequence encodes CASSPDTLNTEAFF. The chain recombines TRBV18 with TRBJ1-1; perhaps TRBD1 as D (5 bases). This CDR3 contains 14 residues. V shed 3 bases and J shed 0 bases, with 8 bases lying between them. CDR1 and CDR2 from the germline V gene are KGHSH and LQKENI.